These T cell receptor beta chains were read from a single sample in a study of control samples from healthy donors and cancer patients. TCRdb keeps only in-frame clones here, not all; method: immunoSEQ multiplex PCR. This table holds approximately 69,000 clones, roughly nine tenths found once. The material sequenced was PBMCs. These receptor sequences come from a man aged 55-75 years with colorectal cancer. CDR3s include the opening cysteine and the closing phenylalanine or tryptophan. Fields, in order: clone size, V gene, D gene, J gene, CDR3 protein, CDR3 DNA. A D gene is named only where the DNA matches it firmly. Some rows mark clone size as missing; the rest say once, few, many or name a class of expanded clone.

abundance: .
v_gene: TRBV5-1
d_gene: TRBD1
j_gene: TRBJ2-7
CDR3aa: CASSHRQGRSYEQYF
CDR3nt: TGCGCCAGCAGCCACCGACAGGGAAGGTCCTACGAGCAGTACTTC

abundance: .
v_gene: TRBV9
d_gene: TRBD1
j_gene: TRBJ2-3
CDR3aa: CASSVEGTGLTDTQYF
CDR3nt: TGTGCCAGCAGCGTAGAAGGGACAGGGCTGACAGATACGCAGTATTTT

abundance: .
v_gene: TRBV6-5
d_gene: TRBD2
j_gene: TRBJ2-5
CDR3aa: CASGGGGRETQYF
CDR3nt: TGTGCCAGCGGCGGCGGGGGGAGGGAGACCCAGTACTTC

abundance: .
v_gene: TRBV5-1
d_gene: .
j_gene: TRBJ1-1
CDR3aa: CASSFGRDTEAFF
CDR3nt: TGCGCCAGCAGCTTCGGCAGGGACACTGAAGCTTTCTTT

abundance: .
v_gene: TRBV19
d_gene: .
j_gene: TRBJ2-7
CDR3aa: CASSIAGETVPYEQYF
CDR3nt: TGTGCCAGTAGTATAGCCGGAGAGACCGTACCCTACGAGCAGTACTTC

abundance: .
v_gene: TRBV6-1
d_gene: TRBD1
j_gene: TRBJ1-1
CDR3aa: CASSEAGTGGTEAFF
CDR3nt: TGTGCCAGCAGTGAAGCGGGGACAGGGGGCACTGAAGCTTTCTTT

abundance: .
v_gene: TRBV9
d_gene: TRBD2
j_gene: TRBJ2-3
CDR3aa: CASSAGTSGGVSDTQYF
CDR3nt: TGTGCCAGCAGCGCGGGGACTAGCGGGGGTGTCTCAGATACGCAGTATTTT

abundance: few
v_gene: TRBV7-3
d_gene: TRBD2
j_gene: TRBJ2-3
CDR3aa: CASSLGWRGSTDTQYF
CDR3nt: TGTGCCAGCAGCCTAGGGTGGCGGGGGAGCACAGATACGCAGTATTTT

abundance: .
v_gene: TRBV13
d_gene: TRBD1
j_gene: TRBJ1-1
CDR3aa: CASSLDRGWDTEAFF
CDR3nt: TGTGCCAGCAGCTTAGACAGGGGTTGGGACACTGAAGCTTTCTTT

abundance: .
v_gene: TRBV30
d_gene: TRBD1
j_gene: TRBJ1-1
CDR3aa: CAWSTNRGLTEAFF
CDR3nt: TGTGCCTGGAGTACGAACAGGGGGTTGACTGAAGCTTTCTTT

abundance: .
v_gene: TRBV3-1/TRBV3-2
d_gene: .
j_gene: TRBJ1-1
CDR3aa: CASSPPLDKNTEAFF
CDR3nt: TGTGCCAGCAGCCCACCCCTGGACAAGAACACTGAAGCTTTCTTT

abundance: .
v_gene: TRBV24-1
d_gene: .
j_gene: TRBJ2-1
CDR3aa: CATSEPQGSLVDDNNEQFF
CDR3nt: TGTGCCACCAGTGAACCTCAGGGGTCGCTTGTGGATGACAACAATGAGCAGTTCTTC

abundance: .
v_gene: TRBV7-2
d_gene: .
j_gene: TRBJ2-1
CDR3aa: CASSRLEWGNYNEQFF
CDR3nt: TGTGCCAGCAGCCGTTTGGAATGGGGAAACTACAATGAGCAGTTCTTC

abundance: .
v_gene: TRBV7-2
d_gene: TRBD2
j_gene: TRBJ2-7
CDR3aa: CASSLVPSGGGYEQYF
CDR3nt: TGTGCCAGCAGCTTAGTCCCTAGCGGGGGGGGTTACGAGCAGTACTTC

abundance: .
v_gene: TRBV11-2
d_gene: .
j_gene: TRBJ2-3
CDR3aa: CASSIESFTDTQYF
CDR3nt: TGTGCCAGCAGCATTGAGTCTTTCACAGATACGCAGTATTTT

abundance: .
v_gene: TRBV7-9
d_gene: .
j_gene: TRBJ1-1
CDR3aa: CASSLGQTNTEAFF
CDR3nt: TGTGCCAGCAGCTTAGGACAGACGAACACTGAAGCTTTCTTT

abundance: once
v_gene: TRBV27
d_gene: .
j_gene: TRBJ2-1
CDR3aa: CASSLDGGGLWDEQFF
CDR3nt: TGTGCCAGCAGTTTAGACGGCGGGGGCCTCTGGGATGAGCAGTTCTTC

abundance: .
v_gene: TRBV4-1
d_gene: .
j_gene: TRBJ2-3
CDR3aa: CASRLGGSDTQYF
CDR3nt: TGCGCCAGCAGGCTTGGTGGTTCAGATACGCAGTATTTT

abundance: .
v_gene: TRBV19
d_gene: .
j_gene: TRBJ1-4
CDR3aa: CASRRWDRGEKLFF
CDR3nt: TGTGCCAGTAGAAGGTGGGATCGAGGGGAAAAACTGTTTTTT

abundance: .
v_gene: TRBV5-1
d_gene: .
j_gene: TRBJ2-7
CDR3aa: CASSLEAGVSSYEQYF
CDR3nt: TGCGCCAGCAGCTTGGAGGCAGGCGTTAGCTCCTACGAGCAGTACTTC

abundance: .
v_gene: TRBV24-1
d_gene: TRBD1
j_gene: TRBJ2-3
CDR3aa: CATPKQGATDTQYF
CDR3nt: TGTGCCACCCCAAAACAGGGGGCCACAGATACGCAGTATTTT

abundance: .
v_gene: TRBV3-1/TRBV3-2
d_gene: .
j_gene: TRBJ2-7
CDR3aa: CASSHDPEDSDEQYF
CDR3nt: TGTGCCAGCAGCCACGATCCAGAAGACAGCGACGAGCAGTACTTC

abundance: .
v_gene: TRBV4-1
d_gene: TRBD1
j_gene: TRBJ1-1
CDR3aa: CASTRQGDTEAFF
CDR3nt: TGCGCCAGCACCCGACAGGGGGACACTGAAGCTTTCTTT

abundance: .
v_gene: TRBV6-2/TRBV6-3
d_gene: .
j_gene: TRBJ2-1
CDR3aa: CASSYGNEQFF
CDR3nt: TGTGCCAGCAGTTACGGCAATGAGCAGTTCTTC

abundance: .
v_gene: TRBV4-1
d_gene: TRBD2
j_gene: TRBJ2-5
CDR3aa: CASSQGGLTSGLETQYF
CDR3nt: TGCGCCAGCAGCCAAGGAGGTCTAACTAGCGGGCTTGAGACCCAGTACTTC

abundance: .
v_gene: TRBV7-3
d_gene: TRBD2
j_gene: TRBJ2-1
CDR3aa: CASSFSSGGTWEQFF
CDR3nt: TGTGCCAGCAGCTTCTCCAGCGGGGGGACCTGGGAGCAGTTCTTC

abundance: once
v_gene: TRBV7-2
d_gene: .
j_gene: TRBJ2-3
CDR3aa: CASSTRGDLQVTDTQYF
CDR3nt: TGTGCCAGCTCCACAAGAGGGGACTTACAGGTCACAGATACGCAGTATTTT

abundance: .
v_gene: TRBV5-1
d_gene: TRBD2
j_gene: TRBJ2-5
CDR3aa: CASSPGTSAGGRETQYF
CDR3nt: TGCGCCAGCAGCCCTGGGACTAGCGCGGGGGGGCGGGAGACCCAGTACTTC

abundance: .
v_gene: TRBV5-1
d_gene: TRBD2
j_gene: TRBJ2-1
CDR3aa: CASSFYGTSGGALNEQFF
CDR3nt: TGCGCCAGCAGCTTCTACGGGACTAGCGGGGGGGCCCTCAATGAGCAGTTCTTC

abundance: .
v_gene: TRBV11-2
d_gene: TRBD2
j_gene: TRBJ2-5
CDR3aa: CASSRGGKTQYF
CDR3nt: TGTGCCAGCAGCCGCGGGGGGAAGACCCAGTACTTC

abundance: .
v_gene: TRBV7-6
d_gene: .
j_gene: TRBJ2-1
CDR3aa: CASSDGLPQFF
CDR3nt: TGTGCCAGCAGCGATGGACTACCGCAGTTCTTC

abundance: .
v_gene: TRBV2
d_gene: .
j_gene: TRBJ2-1
CDR3aa: CASSGRQKGEQFF
CDR3nt: TGTGCCAGCAGTGGAAGACAGAAGGGAGAGCAGTTCTTC

abundance: .
v_gene: TRBV30
d_gene: .
j_gene: TRBJ2-7
CDR3aa: CAWRGLISYEQYF
CDR3nt: TGTGCCTGGAGGGGCCTAATCTCCTACGAGCAGTACTTC

abundance: .
v_gene: TRBV6-1
d_gene: .
j_gene: TRBJ2-2
CDR3aa: CASSELGAGELFF
CDR3nt: TGTGCCAGCAGTGAATTAGGGGCCGGGGAGCTGTTTTTT

abundance: once
v_gene: TRBV30
d_gene: .
j_gene: TRBJ1-5
CDR3aa: CAWSEFQGNQPQHF
CDR3nt: TGTGCCTGGAGTGAATTTCAGGGTAATCAGCCCCAGCATTTT

abundance: .
v_gene: TRBV27
d_gene: TRBD2
j_gene: TRBJ2-3
CDR3aa: CASSLSPSGEAQYF
CDR3nt: TGTGCCAGCAGTTTATCCCCTAGCGGGGAGGCGCAGTATTTT

abundance: .
v_gene: TRBV9
d_gene: TRBD2
j_gene: TRBJ2-2
CDR3aa: CASSYAGVGELFF
CDR3nt: TGTGCCAGCAGTTACGCGGGGGTGGGGGAGCTGTTTTTT

abundance: .
v_gene: TRBV29-1
d_gene: TRBD1
j_gene: TRBJ2-7
CDR3aa: CSATGKVVSEQYF
CDR3nt: TGCAGCGCGACAGGGAAAGTAGTAAGCGAGCAGTACTTC

abundance: few
v_gene: TRBV14
d_gene: .
j_gene: TRBJ1-3
CDR3aa: CASSPPTWGGNTIYF
CDR3nt: TGTGCCAGCAGCCCTCCCACTTGGGGTGGAAACACCATATATTTT

abundance: .
v_gene: TRBV19
d_gene: TRBD1
j_gene: TRBJ1-1
CDR3aa: CAARDRGMNTEAFF
CDR3nt: TGTGCCGCCCGGGACAGGGGGATGAACACTGAAGCTTTCTTT

abundance: once
v_gene: TRBV10-2
d_gene: .
j_gene: TRBJ1-5
CDR3aa: CASSDFGVRQPQHF
CDR3nt: TGCGCCAGCAGTGACTTTGGGGTCCGGCAGCCCCAGCATTTT

abundance: .
v_gene: TRBV20-1
d_gene: .
j_gene: TRBJ1-1
CDR3aa: CSAGERSIF
CDR3nt: TGCAGTGCTGGGGAAAGGAGTATCTTT

abundance: .
v_gene: TRBV5-1
d_gene: .
j_gene: TRBJ1-6
CDR3aa: CASSSAGGGAGNSPLHF
CDR3nt: TGCGCCAGCAGCTCCGCGGGGGGGGGCGCGGGTAATTCACCCCTCCACTTT

abundance: .
v_gene: TRBV5-1
d_gene: .
j_gene: TRBJ1-2
CDR3aa: CASSLAGDYGYGYTF
CDR3nt: TGCGCCAGCAGCCTGGCAGGAGACTATGGCTATGGCTACACCTTC

abundance: .
v_gene: TRBV15
d_gene: .
j_gene: TRBJ2-3
CDR3aa: CATSRGLRDPGADTQYF
CDR3nt: TGTGCCACCAGCAGAGGTCTGCGAGACCCCGGGGCGGATACGCAGTATTTT

abundance: .
v_gene: TRBV27
d_gene: .
j_gene: TRBJ2-2
CDR3aa: CASRLGETGELFF
CDR3nt: TGTGCCAGCAGGTTAGGGGAGACCGGGGAGCTGTTTTTT

abundance: few
v_gene: TRBV5-5
d_gene: .
j_gene: TRBJ1-5
CDR3aa: CASSLGPFYSNQPQHF
CDR3nt: TGTGCCAGCAGCCTCGGGCCTTTTTATAGCAATCAGCCCCAGCATTTT

abundance: .
v_gene: TRBV7-6
d_gene: TRBD2
j_gene: TRBJ2-1
CDR3aa: CASSRRGSGAGGYNEQFF
CDR3nt: TGTGCCAGCAGCCGCCGGGGCAGCGGGGCCGGCGGCTACAATGAGCAGTTCTTC

abundance: .
v_gene: TRBV9
d_gene: .
j_gene: TRBJ1-2
CDR3aa: CASSAAESYGYTF
CDR3nt: TGTGCCAGCAGCGCCGCAGAGAGCTATGGCTACACCTTC

abundance: .
v_gene: TRBV9
d_gene: .
j_gene: TRBJ1-2
CDR3aa: CASSVGDSNYGYTF
CDR3nt: TGTGCCAGCAGCGTTGGGGATTCTAACTATGGCTACACCTTC

abundance: .
v_gene: TRBV27
d_gene: .
j_gene: TRBJ1-2
CDR3aa: CASSLPGRAGYTF
CDR3nt: TGTGCCAGCAGCCTCCCCGGGAGGGCTGGCTACACCTTC

abundance: .
v_gene: TRBV5-1
d_gene: TRBD1
j_gene: TRBJ1-1
CDR3aa: CASATGAGHTEAFF
CDR3nt: TGCGCCAGCGCGACAGGGGCGGGTCACACTGAAGCTTTCTTT